The entry that follows covers one TCR beta chain sequence. Amplification of TCR beta CDR3 regions used RNA as the template. An initial round of RT-PCR targeting the TCR CDR3 relied on the HTBI primer set. TCRdb used MiXCR to reprocess the multiplex PCR reads, holding one entry per CDR3 protein. The table has around 540,000 distinct CDR3 sequences, 15% to 20% seen once. These data originate in a study of T cells in Graves' hyperthyroidism and ophthalmopathy. Ophthalmopathy patients showed a Clinical Activity Score of at least 3, NOSPECS grade of at least 4 and duration under 3 months. The germline gives CDR1 MNHEY, CDR2 SMNVEV (reference sequence). The germline V and J ends were trimmed by 7 bases and 4 bases, with 22 bases remaining between them. CDR3 size: 16 residues.

The chain has TRBV27 and TRBJ1-1; D unresolved. This receptor was taken from a young woman with Graves' ophthalmopathy. Sequencing input: blood. Written as DNA, the CDR3 is TGTGCCAGCAACTTGAAACCCGGACCCCTGGGCACTGAAGCTTTCTTT. Protein sequence: CASNLKPGPLGTEAFF.